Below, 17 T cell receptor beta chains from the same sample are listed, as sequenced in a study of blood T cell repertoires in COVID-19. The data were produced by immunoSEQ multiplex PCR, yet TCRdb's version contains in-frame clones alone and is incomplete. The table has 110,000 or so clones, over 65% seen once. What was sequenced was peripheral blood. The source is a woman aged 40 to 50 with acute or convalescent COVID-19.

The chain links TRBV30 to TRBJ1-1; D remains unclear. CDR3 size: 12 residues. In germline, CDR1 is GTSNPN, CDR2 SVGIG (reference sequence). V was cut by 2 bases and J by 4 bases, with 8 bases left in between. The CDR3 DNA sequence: TGTGCCTGGAGTATGGCGGGCACTGAAGCTTTCTTT. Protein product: CAWSMAGTEAFF.

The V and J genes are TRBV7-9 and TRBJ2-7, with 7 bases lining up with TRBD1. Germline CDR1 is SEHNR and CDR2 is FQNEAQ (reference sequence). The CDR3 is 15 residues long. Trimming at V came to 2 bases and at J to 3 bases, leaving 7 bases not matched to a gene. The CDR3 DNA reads TGTGCCAGCAGCTTATGGGCAGGGGGTAACTACGAGCAGTACTTC. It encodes CASSLWAGGNYEQYF. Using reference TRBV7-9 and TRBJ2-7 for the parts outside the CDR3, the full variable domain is DTGVSQNPRHKITKRGQNVTFRCDPISEHNRLYWYRQTLGQGPEFLTYFQNEAQLEKSRLLSDRFSAERPKGSFSTLEIQRTEQGDSAMYLCASSLWAGGNYEQYFGPGTRLTVT.

The CDR3 here is CASRAPGQGFEQYF. The DNA for the CDR3 is TGTGCCAGCAGGGCTCCGGGACAGGGGTTCGAGCAGTACTTC. This rearrangement joins TRBV6-5 to TRBJ2-7; TRBD1 aligns across 10 bases. The germline CDR1 and CDR2 sequences are MNHEY and SVGAGI. V trimming: 6 bases; J trimming: 6 bases; junction bases outside the gene matches: 8. The length of the CDR3 is 14 residues.

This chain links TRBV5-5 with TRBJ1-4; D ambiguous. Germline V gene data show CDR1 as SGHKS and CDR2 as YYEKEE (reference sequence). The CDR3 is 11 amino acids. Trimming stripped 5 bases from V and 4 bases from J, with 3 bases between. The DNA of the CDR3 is TGTGCCAGCAGGAGTAATGAAAAACTGTTTTTT. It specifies CASRSNEKLFF.

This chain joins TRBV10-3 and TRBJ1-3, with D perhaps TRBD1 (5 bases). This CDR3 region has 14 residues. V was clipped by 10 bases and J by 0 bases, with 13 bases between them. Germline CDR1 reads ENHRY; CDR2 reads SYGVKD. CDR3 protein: CATRQTSSGNTIYF. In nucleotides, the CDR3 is TGTGCCACGCGACAGACGAGCTCTGGAAACACCATATATTTT.

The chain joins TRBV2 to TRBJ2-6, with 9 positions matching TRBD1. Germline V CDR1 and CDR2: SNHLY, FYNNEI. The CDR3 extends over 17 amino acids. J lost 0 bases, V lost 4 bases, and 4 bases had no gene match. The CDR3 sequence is CASSGGTGSSGANVLTF. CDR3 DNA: TGTGCCAGCAGTGGGGGGACAGGGTCCTCTGGGGCCAACGTCCTGACTTTC.

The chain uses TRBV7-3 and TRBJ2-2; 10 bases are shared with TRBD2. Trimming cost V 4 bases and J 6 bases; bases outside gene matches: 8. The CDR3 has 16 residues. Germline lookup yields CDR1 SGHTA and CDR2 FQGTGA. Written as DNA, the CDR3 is TGTGCCAGCAGCTCCGAAGCGGGGGGGTATCCCGGGGAGCTGTTTTTT. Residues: CASSSEAGGYPGELFF.

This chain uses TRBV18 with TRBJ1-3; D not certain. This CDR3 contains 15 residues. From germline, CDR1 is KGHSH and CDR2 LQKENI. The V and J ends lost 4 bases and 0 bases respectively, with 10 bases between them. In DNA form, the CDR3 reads TGTGCCAGCTCACTGCCAGGCATCTCTGGAAACACCATATATTTT. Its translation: CASSLPGISGNTIYF.

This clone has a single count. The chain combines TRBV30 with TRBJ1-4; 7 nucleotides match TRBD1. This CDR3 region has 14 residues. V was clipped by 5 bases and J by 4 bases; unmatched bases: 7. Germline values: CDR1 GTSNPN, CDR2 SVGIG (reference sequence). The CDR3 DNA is TGTGCCTGGGCACGGGACAGCTATAATGAAAAACTGTTTTTT. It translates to CAWARDSYNEKLFF.

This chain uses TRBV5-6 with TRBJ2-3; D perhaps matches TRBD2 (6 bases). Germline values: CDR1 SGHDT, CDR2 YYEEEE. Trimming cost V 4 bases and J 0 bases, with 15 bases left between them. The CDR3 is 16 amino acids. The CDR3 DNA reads TGTGCCAGCAGCCCCGACTGGGGGACTAGCACAGATACGCAGTATTTT. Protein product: CASSPDWGTSTDTQYF. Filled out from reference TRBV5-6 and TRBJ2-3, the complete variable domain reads DAGVTQSPTHLIKTRGQQVTLRCSPKSGHDTVSWYQQALGQGPQFIFQYYEEEERQRGNFPDRFSGHQFPNYSSELNVNALLLGDSALYLCASSPDWGTSTDTQYFGPGTRLTVL.

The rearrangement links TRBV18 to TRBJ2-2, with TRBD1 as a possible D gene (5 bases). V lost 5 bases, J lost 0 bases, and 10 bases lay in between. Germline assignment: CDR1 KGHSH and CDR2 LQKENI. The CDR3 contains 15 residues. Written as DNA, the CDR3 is TGTGCCAGCTCAAAGGGGTTCCCGAACACCGGGGAGCTGTTTTTT. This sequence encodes CASSKGFPNTGELFF.

This CDR3 reads CASSLRTGSPITDTQYF. Written as DNA, the CDR3 is TGCGCCAGCAGCCTCCGGACAGGGTCCCCTATCACAGATACGCAGTATTTT. The V call is TRBV5-1, the J call TRBJ2-3, with TRBD1 matching 8 bases. V dropped 4 bases and J dropped 2; count of bases not matched to a gene: 12. This CDR3 is 17 amino acids long. Germline values: CDR1 SGHRS, CDR2 YFSETQ.

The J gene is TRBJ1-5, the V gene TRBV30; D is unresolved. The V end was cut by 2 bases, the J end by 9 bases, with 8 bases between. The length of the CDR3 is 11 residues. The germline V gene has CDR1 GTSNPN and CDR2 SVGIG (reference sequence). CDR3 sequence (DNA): TGTGCCTGGAGTTTAGAGGGGCCCCAGCATTTT. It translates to CAWSLEGPQHF.

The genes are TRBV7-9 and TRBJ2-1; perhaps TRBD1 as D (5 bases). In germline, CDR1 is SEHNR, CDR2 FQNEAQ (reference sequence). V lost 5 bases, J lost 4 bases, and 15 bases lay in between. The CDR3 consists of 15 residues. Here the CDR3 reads CASSDLGHGYNEQFF. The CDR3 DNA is TGTGCCAGCAGCGACTTGGGGCACGGATACAATGAGCAGTTCTTC.

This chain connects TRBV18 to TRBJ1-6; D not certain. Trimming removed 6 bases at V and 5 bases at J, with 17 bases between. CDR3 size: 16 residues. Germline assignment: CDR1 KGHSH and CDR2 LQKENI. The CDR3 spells CASSLYGSRDNSPLHF. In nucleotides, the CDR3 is TGTGCCAGCTCTCTTTATGGGTCCCGGGATAATTCACCCCTCCACTTT.

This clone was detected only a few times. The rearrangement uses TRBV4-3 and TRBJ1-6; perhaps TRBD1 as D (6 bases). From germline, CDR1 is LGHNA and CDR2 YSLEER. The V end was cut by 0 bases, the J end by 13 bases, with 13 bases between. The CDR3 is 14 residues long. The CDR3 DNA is TGCGCCAGCAGCCAAGAGTCAGGGGTCAGCCCCCTCCACTTT. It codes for CASSQESGVSPLHF.

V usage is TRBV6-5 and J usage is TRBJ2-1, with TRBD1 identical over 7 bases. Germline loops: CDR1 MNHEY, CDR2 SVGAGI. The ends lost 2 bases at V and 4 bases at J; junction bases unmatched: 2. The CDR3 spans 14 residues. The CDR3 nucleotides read TGTGCCAGCAGTTACCGGGACAGTTACAATGAGCAGTTCTTC. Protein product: CASSYRDSYNEQFF.